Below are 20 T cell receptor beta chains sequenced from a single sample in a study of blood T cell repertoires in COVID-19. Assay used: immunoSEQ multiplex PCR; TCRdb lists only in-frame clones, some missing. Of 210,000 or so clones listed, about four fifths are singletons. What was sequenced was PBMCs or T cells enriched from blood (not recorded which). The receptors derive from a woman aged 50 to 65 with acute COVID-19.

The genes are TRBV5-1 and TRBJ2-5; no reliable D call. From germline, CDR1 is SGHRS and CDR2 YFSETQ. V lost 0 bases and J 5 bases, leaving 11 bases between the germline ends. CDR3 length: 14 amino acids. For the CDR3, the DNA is TGCGCCAGCAGCTTGGCCCTGGGCGCGGAGACCCAGTACTTC. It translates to CASSLALGAETQYF.

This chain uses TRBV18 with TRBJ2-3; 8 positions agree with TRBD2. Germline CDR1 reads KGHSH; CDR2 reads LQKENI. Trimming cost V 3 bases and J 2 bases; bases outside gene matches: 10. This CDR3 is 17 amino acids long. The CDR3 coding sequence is TGTGCCAGCTCACCGGCTGGCGGGGGGCGTACCACAGATACGCAGTATTTT. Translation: CASSPAGGGRTTDTQYF. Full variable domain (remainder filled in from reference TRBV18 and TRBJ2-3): NAGVMQNPRHLVRRRGQEARLRCSPMKGHSHVYWYRQLPEEGLKFMVYLQKENIIDESGMPKERFSAEFPKEGPSILRIQQVVRGDSAAYFCASSPAGGGRTTDTQYFGPGTRLTVL.

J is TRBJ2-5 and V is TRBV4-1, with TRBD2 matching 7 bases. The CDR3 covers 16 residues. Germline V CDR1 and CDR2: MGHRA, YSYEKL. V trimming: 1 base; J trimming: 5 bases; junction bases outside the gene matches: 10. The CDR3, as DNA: TGCGCCAGCAGCCAAGGGGGCGGGAGTGAGGTGGAGACCCAGTACTTC. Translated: CASSQGGGSEVETQYF.

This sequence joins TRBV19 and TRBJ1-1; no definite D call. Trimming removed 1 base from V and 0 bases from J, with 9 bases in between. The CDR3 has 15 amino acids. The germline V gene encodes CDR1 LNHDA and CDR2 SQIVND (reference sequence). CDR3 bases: TGTGCCAGTAGTATAGGACCGGAGATGAACACTGAAGCTTTCTTT. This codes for CASSIGPEMNTEAFF.

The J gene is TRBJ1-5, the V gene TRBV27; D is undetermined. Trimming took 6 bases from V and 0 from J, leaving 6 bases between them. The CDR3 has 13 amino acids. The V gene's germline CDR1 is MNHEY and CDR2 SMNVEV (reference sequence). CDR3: CASRTNSNQPQHF. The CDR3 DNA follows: TGTGCCAGCAGAACAAATAGCAATCAGCCCCAGCATTTT.

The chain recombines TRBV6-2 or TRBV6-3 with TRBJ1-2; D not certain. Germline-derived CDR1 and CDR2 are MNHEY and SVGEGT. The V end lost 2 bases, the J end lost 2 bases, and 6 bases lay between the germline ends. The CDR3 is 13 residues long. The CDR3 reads CASSYNGNYGYTF. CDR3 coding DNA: TGTGCCAGCAGTTACAATGGCAACTATGGCTACACCTTC.

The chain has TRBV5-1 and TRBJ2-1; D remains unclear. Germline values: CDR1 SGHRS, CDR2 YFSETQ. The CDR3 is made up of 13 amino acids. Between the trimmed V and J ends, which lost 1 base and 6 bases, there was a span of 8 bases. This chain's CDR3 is CASSLSGVNEQFF. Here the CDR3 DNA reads TGCGCCAGCAGCTTGTCAGGTGTCAATGAGCAGTTCTTC.

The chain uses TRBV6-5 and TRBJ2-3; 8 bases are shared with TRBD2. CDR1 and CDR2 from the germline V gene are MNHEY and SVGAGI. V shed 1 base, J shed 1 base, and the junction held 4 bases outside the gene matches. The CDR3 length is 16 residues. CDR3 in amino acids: CASSYYNGGGTDTQYF. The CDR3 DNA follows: TGTGCCAGCAGTTACTACAACGGGGGGGGCACAGATACGCAGTATTTT.

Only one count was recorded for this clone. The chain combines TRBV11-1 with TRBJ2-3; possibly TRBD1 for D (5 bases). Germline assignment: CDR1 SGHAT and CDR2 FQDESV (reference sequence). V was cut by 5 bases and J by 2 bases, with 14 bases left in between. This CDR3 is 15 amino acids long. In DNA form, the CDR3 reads TGTGCCAGCAGCCCAGGACACCAAGACACAGATACGCAGTATTTT. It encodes CASSPGHQDTDTQYF.

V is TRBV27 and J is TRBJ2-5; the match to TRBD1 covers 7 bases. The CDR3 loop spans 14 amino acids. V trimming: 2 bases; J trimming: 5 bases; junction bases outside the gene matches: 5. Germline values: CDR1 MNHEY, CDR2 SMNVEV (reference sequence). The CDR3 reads CASSLPDRTETQYF. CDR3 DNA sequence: TGTGCCAGCAGTTTACCGGACAGGACGGAGACCCAGTACTTC.

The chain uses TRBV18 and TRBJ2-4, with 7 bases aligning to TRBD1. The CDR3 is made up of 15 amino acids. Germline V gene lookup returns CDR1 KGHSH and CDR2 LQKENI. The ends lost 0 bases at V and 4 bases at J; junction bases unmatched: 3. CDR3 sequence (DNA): TGTGCCAGCTCACCACCAGGACAGGCAAAAAACATTCAGTACTTC. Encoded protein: CASSPPGQAKNIQYF.

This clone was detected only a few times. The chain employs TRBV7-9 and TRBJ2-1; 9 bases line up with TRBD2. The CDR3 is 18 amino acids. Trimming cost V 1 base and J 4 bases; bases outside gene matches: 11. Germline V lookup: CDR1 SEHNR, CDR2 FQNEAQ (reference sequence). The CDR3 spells CASSLVSSSGGRYNEQFF. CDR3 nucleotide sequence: TGTGCCAGCAGCTTAGTATCGTCCAGCGGGGGGAGGTACAATGAGCAGTTCTTC.

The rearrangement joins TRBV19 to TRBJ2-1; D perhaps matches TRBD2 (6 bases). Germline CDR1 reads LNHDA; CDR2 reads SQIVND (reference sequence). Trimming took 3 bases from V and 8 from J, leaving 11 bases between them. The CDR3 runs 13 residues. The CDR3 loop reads CASSMRGPDEQFF. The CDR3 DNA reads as TGTGCCAGTAGTATGCGGGGTCCGGATGAGCAGTTCTTC.

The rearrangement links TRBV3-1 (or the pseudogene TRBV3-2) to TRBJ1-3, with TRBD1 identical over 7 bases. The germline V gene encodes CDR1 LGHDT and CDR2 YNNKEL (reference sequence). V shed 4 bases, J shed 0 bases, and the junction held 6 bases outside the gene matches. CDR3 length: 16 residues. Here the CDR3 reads CASSLGQTNSGNTIYF. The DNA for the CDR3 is TGTGCCAGCAGCCTGGGACAGACAAACTCTGGAAACACCATATATTTT.

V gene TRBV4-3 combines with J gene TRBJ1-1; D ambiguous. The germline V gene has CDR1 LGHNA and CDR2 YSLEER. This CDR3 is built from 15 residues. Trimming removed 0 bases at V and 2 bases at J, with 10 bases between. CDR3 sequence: CASSQEPGLNTEAFF. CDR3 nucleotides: TGCGCCAGCAGCCAAGAACCTGGGCTTAACACTGAAGCTTTCTTT.

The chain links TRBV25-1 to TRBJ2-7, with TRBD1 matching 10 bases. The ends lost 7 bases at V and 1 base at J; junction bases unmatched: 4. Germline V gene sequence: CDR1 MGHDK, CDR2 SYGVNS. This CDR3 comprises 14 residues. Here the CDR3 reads CASTVGQGSYEQYF. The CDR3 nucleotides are TGTGCCAGCACCGTGGGACAGGGGTCCTACGAGCAGTACTTC.

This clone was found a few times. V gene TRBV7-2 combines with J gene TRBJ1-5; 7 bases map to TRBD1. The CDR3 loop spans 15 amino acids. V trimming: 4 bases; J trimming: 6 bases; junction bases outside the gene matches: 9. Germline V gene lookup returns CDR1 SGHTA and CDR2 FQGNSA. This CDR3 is CASSSRQGQGQPQHF. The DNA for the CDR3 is TGTGCCAGCAGCTCCCGACAGGGTCAAGGTCAGCCCCAGCATTTT.

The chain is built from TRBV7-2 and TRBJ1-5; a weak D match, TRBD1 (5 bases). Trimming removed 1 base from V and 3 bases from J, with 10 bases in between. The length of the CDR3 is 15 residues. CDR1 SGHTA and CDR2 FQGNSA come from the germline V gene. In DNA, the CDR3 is TGTGCCAGCAGCTTAGGGGGGGTACACAATCAGCCCCAGCATTTT. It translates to CASSLGGVHNQPQHF. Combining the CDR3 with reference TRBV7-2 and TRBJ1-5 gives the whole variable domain GAGVSQSPSNKVTEKGKDVELRCDPISGHTALYWYRQSLGQGLEFLIYFQGNSAPDKSGLPSDRFSAERTGGSVSTLTIQRTQQEDSAVYLCASSLGGVHNQPQHFGDGTRLSIL.

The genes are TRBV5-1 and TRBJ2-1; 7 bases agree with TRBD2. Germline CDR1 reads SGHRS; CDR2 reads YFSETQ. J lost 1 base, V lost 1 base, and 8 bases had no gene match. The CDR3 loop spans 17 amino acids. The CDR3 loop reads CASSLFYGEGSYNEQFF. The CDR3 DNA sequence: TGCGCCAGCAGCTTGTTTTACGGGGAGGGGTCCTACAATGAGCAGTTCTTC.

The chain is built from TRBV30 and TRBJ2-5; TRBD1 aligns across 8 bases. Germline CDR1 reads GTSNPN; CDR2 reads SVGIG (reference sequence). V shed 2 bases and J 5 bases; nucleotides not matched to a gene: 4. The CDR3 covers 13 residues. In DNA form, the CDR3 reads TGTGCCTGGAGTCGACAGGGGTCGGAGACCCAGTACTTC. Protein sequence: CAWSRQGSETQYF.